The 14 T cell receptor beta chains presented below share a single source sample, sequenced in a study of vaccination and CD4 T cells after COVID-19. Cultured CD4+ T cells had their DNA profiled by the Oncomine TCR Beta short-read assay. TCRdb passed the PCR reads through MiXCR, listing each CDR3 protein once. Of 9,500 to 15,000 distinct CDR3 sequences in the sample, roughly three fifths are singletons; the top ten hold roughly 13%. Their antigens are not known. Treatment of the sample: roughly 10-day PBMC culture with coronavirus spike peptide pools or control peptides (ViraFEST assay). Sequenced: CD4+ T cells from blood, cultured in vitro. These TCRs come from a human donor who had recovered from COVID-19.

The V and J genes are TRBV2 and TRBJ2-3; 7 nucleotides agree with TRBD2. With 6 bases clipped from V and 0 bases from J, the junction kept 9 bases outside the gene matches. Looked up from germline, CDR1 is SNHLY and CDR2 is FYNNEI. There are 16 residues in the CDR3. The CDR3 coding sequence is TGTGCCAGCAGAGCTTGGGACTATACTAGCACAGATACGCAGTATTTT. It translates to CASRAWDYTSTDTQYF.

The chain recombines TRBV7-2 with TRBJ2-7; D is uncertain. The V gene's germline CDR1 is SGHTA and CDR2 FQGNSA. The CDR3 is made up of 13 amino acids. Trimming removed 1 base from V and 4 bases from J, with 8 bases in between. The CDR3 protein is CASSLEEFYEQYF. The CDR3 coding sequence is TGTGCCAGCAGCTTAGAAGAGTTTTACGAGCAGTACTTC.

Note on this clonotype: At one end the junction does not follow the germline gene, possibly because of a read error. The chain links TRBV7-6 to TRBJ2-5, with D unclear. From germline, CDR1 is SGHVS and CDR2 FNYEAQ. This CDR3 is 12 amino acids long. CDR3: CANSLPRETQYF. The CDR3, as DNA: TGTGCCAACAGCCTCCCGAGGGAGACCCAGTACTTC.

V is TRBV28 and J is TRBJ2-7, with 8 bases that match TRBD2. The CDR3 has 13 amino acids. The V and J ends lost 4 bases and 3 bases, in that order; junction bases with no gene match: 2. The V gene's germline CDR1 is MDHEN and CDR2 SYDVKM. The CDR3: CASSSGTSYEQYF. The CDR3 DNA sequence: TGTGCCAGCAGTTCCGGGACTAGCTACGAGCAGTACTTC. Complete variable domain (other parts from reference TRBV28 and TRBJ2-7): DVKVTQSSRYLVKRTGEKVFLECVQDMDHENMFWYRQDPGLGLRLIYFSYDVKMKEKGDIPEGYSVSREKKERFSLILESASTNQTSMYLCASSSGTSYEQYFGPGTRLTVT.

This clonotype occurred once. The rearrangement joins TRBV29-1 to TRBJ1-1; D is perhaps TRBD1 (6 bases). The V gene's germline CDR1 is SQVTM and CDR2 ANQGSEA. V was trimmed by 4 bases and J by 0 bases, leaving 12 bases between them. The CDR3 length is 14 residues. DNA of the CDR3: TGCAGCGTTGCCCGGACAGCCATGAACACTGAAGCTTTCTTT. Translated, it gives CSVARTAMNTEAFF.

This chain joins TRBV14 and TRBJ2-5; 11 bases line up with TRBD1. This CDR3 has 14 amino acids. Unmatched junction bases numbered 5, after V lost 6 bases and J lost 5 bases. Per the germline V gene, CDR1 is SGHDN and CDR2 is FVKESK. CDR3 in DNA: TGTGCCAGCAGTTCGGGACAGGGGGTTGAGACCCAGTACTTC. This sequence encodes CASSSGQGVETQYF.

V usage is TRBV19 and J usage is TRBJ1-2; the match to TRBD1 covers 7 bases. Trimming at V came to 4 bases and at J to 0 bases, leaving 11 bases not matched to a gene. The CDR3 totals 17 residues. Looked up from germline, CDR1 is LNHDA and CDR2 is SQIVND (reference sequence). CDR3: CASSTGTAFYANYGYTF. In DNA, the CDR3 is TGTGCCAGTAGTACCGGGACAGCTTTCTACGCTAACTATGGCTACACCTTC.

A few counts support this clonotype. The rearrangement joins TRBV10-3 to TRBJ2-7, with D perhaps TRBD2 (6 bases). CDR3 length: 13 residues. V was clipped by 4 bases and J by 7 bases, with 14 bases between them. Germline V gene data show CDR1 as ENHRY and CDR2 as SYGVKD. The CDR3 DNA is TGTGCCATCAGTGGCTCCAGGGCGGGGGAGCAGTACTTC. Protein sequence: CAISGSRAGEQYF.

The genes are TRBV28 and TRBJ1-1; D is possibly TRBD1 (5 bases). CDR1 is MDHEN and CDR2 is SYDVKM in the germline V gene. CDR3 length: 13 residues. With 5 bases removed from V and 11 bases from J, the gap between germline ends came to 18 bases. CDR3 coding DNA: TGTGCCAGCAGTATGGCGCAGGGAGTCGCCGCTTTCTTT. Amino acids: CASSMAQGVAAFF. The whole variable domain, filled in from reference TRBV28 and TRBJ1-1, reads DVKVTQSSRYLVKRTGEKVFLECVQDMDHENMFWYRQDPGLGLRLIYFSYDVKMKEKGDIPEGYSVSREKKERFSLILESASTNQTSMYLCASSMAQGVAAFFGQGTRLTVV.

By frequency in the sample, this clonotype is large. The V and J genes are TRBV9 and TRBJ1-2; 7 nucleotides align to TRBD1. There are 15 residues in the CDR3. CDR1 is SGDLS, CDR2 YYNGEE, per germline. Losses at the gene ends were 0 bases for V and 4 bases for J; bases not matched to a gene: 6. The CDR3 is CASSVALGQSYGYTF. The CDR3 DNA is TGTGCCAGCAGCGTAGCTCTGGGACAGTCCTATGGCTACACCTTC.

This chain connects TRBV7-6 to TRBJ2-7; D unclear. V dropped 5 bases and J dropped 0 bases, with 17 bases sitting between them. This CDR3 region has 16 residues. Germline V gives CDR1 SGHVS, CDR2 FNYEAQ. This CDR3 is CASSPKGQSSSYEQYF. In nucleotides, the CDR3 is TGTGCCAGCAGCCCCAAGGGCCAATCTAGCTCCTACGAGCAGTACTTC.

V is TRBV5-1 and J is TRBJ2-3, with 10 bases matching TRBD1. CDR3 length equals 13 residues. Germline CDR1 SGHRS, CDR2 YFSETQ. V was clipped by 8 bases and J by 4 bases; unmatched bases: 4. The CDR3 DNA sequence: TGCGCCAGTGGGACAGGGGAGTCAGATACGCAGTATTTT. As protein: CASGTGESDTQYF.

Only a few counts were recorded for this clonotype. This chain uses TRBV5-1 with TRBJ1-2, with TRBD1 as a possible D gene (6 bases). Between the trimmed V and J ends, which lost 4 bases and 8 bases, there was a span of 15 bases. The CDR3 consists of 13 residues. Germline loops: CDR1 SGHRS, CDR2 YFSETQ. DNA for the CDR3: TGCGCCAGCAGCACAGGGACGGCCCAAGGCTACACCTTC. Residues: CASSTGTAQGYTF.

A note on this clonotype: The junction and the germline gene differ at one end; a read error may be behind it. DNA for the CDR3: TGTGCCATCAGGGATAGCGGGAGAGAGCAAGAGACCCAGTATTTC. It yields the protein CAIRDSGREQETQYF. The rearrangement joins TRBV10-3 to TRBJ2-5, with 9 positions matching TRBD2. The CDR3 has 15 residues. Per the germline V gene, CDR1 is ENHRY and CDR2 is SYGVKD.